This T cell receptor beta chain was captured in a study of T-cell memory formation after mild COVID-19. General study findings and limits: Clones that shrank (day 15 to 85) were balanced CD4/CD8, whereas later expanders leaned CD4+.

Of note for this clonotype: Antigen specificity is unknown.

V was shortened by 1 base and J by 6 bases, with 12 bases between the two germline ends. The CDR3 totals 14 residues. Germline V gene sequence: CDR1 LGHNA, CDR2 YNFKEQ. TCRdb reanalysed the 5' RACE reads using MiXCR and keeps one entry per CDR3 protein. The top ten clones hold approximately 3.8% of a sample with 150,000 to 200,000 distinct CDR3 sequences, around 10% of them seen once. This clonotype was obtained from a young man who had mild COVID-19 (a few samples of this study predate the infection). Cell type and time point are not known. Input material: PBMCs or a T cell subset sorted from them (not recorded which). The chain has TRBV4-2 and TRBJ1-2; D call uncertain. The CDR3 here is CASSQGDRNHGYTF. In DNA, the CDR3 is TGTGCCAGCAGCCAAGGGGATAGAAACCATGGCTACACCTTC.